The rows below give T cell receptor beta chains drawn from one sample of a study of siplizumab effects on memory and regulatory T cells. The data were produced by immunoSEQ multiplex PCR, yet TCRdb's version contains in-frame clones alone and is incomplete. This table has tens of thousands of clones, approximately 95% appearing once. Sequencing was performed on non-Treg CD4+ T cells sorted from blood. The receptors originated from a human donor in good health. The CDR3 runs from the conserved cysteine through the conserved F or W.

TRBV6-5	TRBJ2-1	CASLSSYNEQFF
TRBV29-1	TRBJ2-4	CSAKIRGIDIQYF
TRBV5-1	TRBJ1-1	CASSLGGNTEAFF
TRBV5-4	TRBJ2-7	CASSAGYEQYF
TRBV2	TRBJ2-7	CASSEARTAVLSF
TRBV11-2	TRBJ2-1	CASSLVASGANEQFF
TRBV11-2	TRBJ2-1	CASSLEGATYNEQFF
TRBV15	TRBJ2-1	CATSGGRSVDEQFF
TRBV21-1	TRBJ2-7	CASSKHRDSNYEQYF
TRBV30	TRBJ2-2	CAWNVLAGGGELFF
TRBV13	TRBJ1-1	CASSLAGTGREAFF
TRBV30	TRBJ1-2	CAWSGTPISRGYGYTF
TRBV18	TRBJ2-2	CASSPQGGSGELFF
TRBV28	TRBJ2-7	CASSSFPLREELGLYF
TRBV2	TRBJ1-4	CASRLTGGRTEKLFF
TRBV15	TRBJ1-3	CATSRVSGSAGNTIYF
TRBV5-1	TRBJ1-2	CASRQTLTSYGYTF
TRBV5-5	TRBJ2-2	CASSFPKGTGELFF
TRBV6-6	TRBJ1-3	CASSATGNTIYF
TRBV4-2	TRBJ2-7	CASSPEASYYEQYF
TRBV27	TRBJ1-5	CASSSRPPGNQPQHF
TRBV27	TRBJ2-5	CASSRDYLQETQYF
TRBV5-1	TRBJ2-3	CASSHPRVIEVPDTQYF
TRBV5-1	TRBJ1-3	CASSLAGAAYGNTIYF
TRBV5-1	TRBJ2-1	CASSLGREHYNEQFF
TRBV10-3	TRBJ2-7	CAIMLGEGIYEQYF
TRBV21-1	TRBJ2-5	CASTWDSQETQYF
TRBV6-6	TRBJ2-7	CATRGGAYEQYF
TRBV4-1	TRBJ1-1	CASSQDRGRGRGNTEAFF
TRBV9	TRBJ2-7	CASSPRTAYEQYF
TRBV27	TRBJ2-3	CASSLYGQGASDTQYF
TRBV28	TRBJ1-5	CASSSPTGGGQPQHF
TRBV5-1	TRBJ1-1	CASSRTAANTEAFF
TRBV28	TRBJ1-4	CASRGQGIEKLFF
TRBV12-5	TRBJ2-3	CASGFVLSFTDTQYF
TRBV5-1	TRBJ2-7	CASRDRESYEQYF
TRBV7-2	TRBJ2-3	CASSLGGQGVDTQYF
TRBV9	TRBJ2-3	CASRSQDTDTQYF
TRBV7-8	TRBJ2-1	CASSLSNEQFF
TRBV7-9	TRBJ1-2	CASSLFPGFRYGYTF
TRBV11-2	TRBJ2-1	CASSPRGGLGDEQFF
TRBV19	TRBJ2-2	CASNLQALTGELFF
TRBV5-4	TRBJ2-7	CASSLSGTGAPEQYF
TRBV18	TRBJ1-2	CASSRNRDSFYGYTF
TRBV7-6	TRBJ2-5	CASSLEGAQYF
TRBV9	TRBJ1-3	CASSVAGFSGNTIYF
TRBV6-6	TRBJ2-7	CASSYLTGPGPYEQYF
TRBV6-1	TRBJ1-5	CASSGVGGGYQPQHF
TRBV5-1	TRBJ1-6	CASSLGWTGGSPLHF
TRBV5-4	TRBJ1-2	CASSLGGRSDRGGYTF
TRBV18	TRBJ2-3	CASSPTASGRASDTQYF
TRBV2	TRBJ2-6	CASTFLGTGGANVLTF
TRBV5-1	TRBJ2-7	CASSAGTAYSYEQYF
TRBV30	TRBJ2-4	CAWSTGVENIQYF
TRBV9	TRBJ1-1	CASSVLGAGNTEAFF
TRBV4-1	TRBJ1-2	CASSQEINSYYGYTF
TRBV6-1	TRBJ1-1	CASSVRGRDTEAFF
TRBV5-4	TRBJ2-2	CASSRRTGGNTGELFF
TRBV15	TRBJ1-2	CATSRTGNPNYGYTF